This entry describes one T cell receptor (beta chain). What it binds is not known. V lost 3 bases, J lost 8 bases, and 11 bases stayed unmatched. The CDR3 consists of 16 residues. Germline V gene data show CDR1 as SQVTM and CDR2 as ANQGSEA. Cells sorted as Tregs were CD4+, CD25+ and CD127-/low. Study-level results: Tumor Tregs overlapped most with tumor, then blood, naive CD4+ cells.

After constant-region reverse-primer amplification, full-length variable regions underwent semi-nested PCR with Nested Universal Primer A. TCRdb re-derived calls from the 5' RACE reads in MiXCR, one entry per CDR3 protein. The sample has around 44,000 distinct CDR3 sequences, under 25% seen once. The chain has TRBV29-1 and TRBJ2-1; 12 bases align to TRBD1. This sequence was found in a female donor with breast cancer. Sequencing was done on a sample of Tregs sorted from blood. The CDR3 bases are TGCAGCGTTGATCTGGGACAGGGGGCTGTTTTCGATGAGCAGTTCTTC. Protein: CSVDLGQGAVFDEQFF.